Reported below is one T cell receptor (beta chain). A read error may explain this, as a much larger clone is one base away. Investigators excluded patients with uncontrolled infection, other autoimmune disease, pregnancy or lactation. Diagnoses used clinical symptoms, serum thyroxine and TRAb, thyroid ultrasound and orbital computed tomography. The germline gives CDR1 GTSNPN, CDR2 SVGIG (reference sequence). The CDR3 is made up of 15 amino acids. The data derive from a study of T cells in Graves' hyperthyroidism and ophthalmopathy. Amplification of TCR beta CDR3 regions was performed using RNA transcripts as template. The HTBI primer set served for first-round RT-PCR of the TCR CDR3. TCRdb re-called the multiplex PCR reads with MiXCR, one entry per CDR3 protein. Of around 540,000 distinct CDR3 sequences in the sample, about 16% were seen once.

This receptor was obtained from a woman aged 25 to 39 with Graves' ophthalmopathy. Sample: blood. This chain uses TRBV30 with TRBJ2-3; 7 nucleotides match TRBD2. In nucleotides, the CDR3 is TGTGCCTGGAGCCTTAGCGGGTTTAAGGGAGATGCGCAGTATTTT. Translation: CAWSLSGFKGDAQYF.